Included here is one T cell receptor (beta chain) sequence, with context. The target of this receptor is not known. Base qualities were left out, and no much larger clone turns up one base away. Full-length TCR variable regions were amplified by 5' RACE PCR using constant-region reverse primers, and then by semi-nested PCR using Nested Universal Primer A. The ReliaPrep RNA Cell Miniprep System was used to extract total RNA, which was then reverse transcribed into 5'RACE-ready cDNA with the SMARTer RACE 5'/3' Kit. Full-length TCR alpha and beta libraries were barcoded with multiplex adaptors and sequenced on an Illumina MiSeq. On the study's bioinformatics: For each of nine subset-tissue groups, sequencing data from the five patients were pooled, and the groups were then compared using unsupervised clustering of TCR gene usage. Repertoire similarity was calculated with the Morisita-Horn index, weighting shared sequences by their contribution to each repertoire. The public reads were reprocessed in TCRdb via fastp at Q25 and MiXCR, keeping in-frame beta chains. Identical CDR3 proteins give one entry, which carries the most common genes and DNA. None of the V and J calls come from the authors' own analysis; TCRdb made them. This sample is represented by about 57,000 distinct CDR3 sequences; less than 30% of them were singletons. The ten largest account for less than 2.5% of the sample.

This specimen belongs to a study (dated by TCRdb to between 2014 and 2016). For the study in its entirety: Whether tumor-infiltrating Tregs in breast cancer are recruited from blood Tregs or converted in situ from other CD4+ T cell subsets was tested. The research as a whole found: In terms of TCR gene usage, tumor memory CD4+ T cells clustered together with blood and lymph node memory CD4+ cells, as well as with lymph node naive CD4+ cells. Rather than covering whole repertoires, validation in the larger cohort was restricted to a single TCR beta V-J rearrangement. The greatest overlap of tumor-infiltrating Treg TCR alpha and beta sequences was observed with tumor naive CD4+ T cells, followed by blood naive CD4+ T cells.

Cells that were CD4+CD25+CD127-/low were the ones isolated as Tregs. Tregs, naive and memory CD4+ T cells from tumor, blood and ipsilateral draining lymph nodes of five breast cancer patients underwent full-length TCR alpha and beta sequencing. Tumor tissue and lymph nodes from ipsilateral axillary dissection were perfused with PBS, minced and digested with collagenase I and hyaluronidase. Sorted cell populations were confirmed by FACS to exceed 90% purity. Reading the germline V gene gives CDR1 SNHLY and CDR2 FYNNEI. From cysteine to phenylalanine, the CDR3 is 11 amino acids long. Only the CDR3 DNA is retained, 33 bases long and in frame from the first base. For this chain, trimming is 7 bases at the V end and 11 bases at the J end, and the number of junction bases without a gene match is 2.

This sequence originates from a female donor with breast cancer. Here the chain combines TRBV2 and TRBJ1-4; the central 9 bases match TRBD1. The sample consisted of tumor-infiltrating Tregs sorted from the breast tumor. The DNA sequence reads TGTGCCAGCACAGGGACAGGGAAACTGTTTTTT. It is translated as CASTGTGKLFF.